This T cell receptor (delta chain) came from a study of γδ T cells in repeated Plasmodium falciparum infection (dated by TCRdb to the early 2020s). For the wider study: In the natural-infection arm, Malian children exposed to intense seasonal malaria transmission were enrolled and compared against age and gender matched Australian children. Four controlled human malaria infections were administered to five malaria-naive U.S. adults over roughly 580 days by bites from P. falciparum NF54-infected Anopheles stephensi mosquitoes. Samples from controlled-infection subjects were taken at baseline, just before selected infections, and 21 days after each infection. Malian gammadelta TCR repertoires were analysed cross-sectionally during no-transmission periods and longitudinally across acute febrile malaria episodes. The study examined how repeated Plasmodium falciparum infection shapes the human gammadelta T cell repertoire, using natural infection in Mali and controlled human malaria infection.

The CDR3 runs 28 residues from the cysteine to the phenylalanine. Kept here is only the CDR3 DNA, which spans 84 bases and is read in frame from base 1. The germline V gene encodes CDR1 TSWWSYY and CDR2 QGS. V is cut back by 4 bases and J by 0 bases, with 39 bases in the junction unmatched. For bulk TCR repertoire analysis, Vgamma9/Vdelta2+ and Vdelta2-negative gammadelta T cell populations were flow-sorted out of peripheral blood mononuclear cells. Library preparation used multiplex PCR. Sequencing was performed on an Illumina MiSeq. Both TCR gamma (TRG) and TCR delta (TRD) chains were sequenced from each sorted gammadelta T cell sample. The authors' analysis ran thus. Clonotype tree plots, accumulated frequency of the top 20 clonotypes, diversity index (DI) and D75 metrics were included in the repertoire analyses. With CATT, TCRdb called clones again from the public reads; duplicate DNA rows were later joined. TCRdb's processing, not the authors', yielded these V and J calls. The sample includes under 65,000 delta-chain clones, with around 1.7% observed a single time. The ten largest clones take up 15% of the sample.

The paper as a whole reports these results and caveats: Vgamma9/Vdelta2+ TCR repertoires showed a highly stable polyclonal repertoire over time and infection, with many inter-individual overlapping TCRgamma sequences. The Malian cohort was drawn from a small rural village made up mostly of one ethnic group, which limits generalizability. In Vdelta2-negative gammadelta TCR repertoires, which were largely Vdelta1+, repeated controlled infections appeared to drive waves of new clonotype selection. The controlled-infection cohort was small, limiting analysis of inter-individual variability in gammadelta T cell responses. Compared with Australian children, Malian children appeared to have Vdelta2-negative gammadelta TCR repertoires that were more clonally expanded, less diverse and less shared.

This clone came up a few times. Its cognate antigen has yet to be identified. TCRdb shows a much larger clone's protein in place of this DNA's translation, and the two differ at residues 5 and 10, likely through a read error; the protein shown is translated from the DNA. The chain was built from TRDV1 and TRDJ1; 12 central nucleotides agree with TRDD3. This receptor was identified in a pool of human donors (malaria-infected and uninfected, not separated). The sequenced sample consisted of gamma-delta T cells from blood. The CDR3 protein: CALGGLRGYHGPGYWGIQYPYYTDKLIF. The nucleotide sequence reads TGTGCTCTTGGGGGACTAAGAGGGTACCATGGACCCGGATACTGGGGGATACAATACCCCTACTACACCGATAAACTCATCTTT.